A single sample is the source of the 17 T cell receptor beta chains below, sequenced in a study of early stage breast cancer tumors. TCRdb's copy holds only in-frame clones and misses some; the assay was immunoSEQ multiplex PCR. The sample includes tens of thousands of clones, just over 90% of them seen just once. Sequences were obtained from blood. These receptor sequences come from a person aged 70 to 80 with breast cancer.

The rearrangement uses TRBV4-1 and TRBJ1-3, with 9 bases lining up with TRBD1. The V segment lost 5 bases and the J segment 0 bases; nucleotides outside the gene matches: 11. CDR1 is MGHRA, CDR2 YSYEKL, per germline. This CDR3 region has 18 residues. CDR3 sequence: CASSSARTGADSGNTIYF. The DNA of the CDR3 is TGCGCCAGCAGCTCCGCGAGGACAGGGGCAGACTCTGGAAACACCATATATTTT.

V usage is TRBV2 and J usage is TRBJ2-6, with 7 nucleotides matching TRBD1. Germline loops: CDR1 SNHLY, CDR2 FYNNEI. The CDR3 totals 16 residues. V dropped 5 bases and J dropped 2; count of bases not matched to a gene: 6. This CDR3 reads CASSKTGVAGANVLTF. The DNA for the CDR3 is TGTGCCAGCAGTAAAACAGGGGTGGCTGGGGCCAACGTCCTGACTTTC.

The chain employs TRBV9 and TRBJ2-7; D unresolved. Germline values: CDR1 SGDLS, CDR2 YYNGEE. V lost 2 bases to trimming and J lost 5 bases, with 11 bases between them. The CDR3 has 13 residues. CDR3 in amino acids: CASSVTWKDEQYF. CDR3 nucleotide sequence: TGTGCCAGCAGCGTGACTTGGAAAGACGAGCAGTACTTC.

The genes are TRBV25-1 and TRBJ2-7, with D tentatively TRBD2 (6 bases). V gave up 8 bases and J gave up 7 bases, with 18 bases separating them. The CDR3 is 13 amino acids. The germline CDR1 and CDR2 sequences are MGHDK and SYGVNS. The CDR3 loop is CASGRDLSTEQYF. The CDR3 region has the DNA TGTGCCAGCGGCCGGGACTTATCTACAGAGCAGTACTTC.

The chain couples TRBV5-1 to TRBJ2-2, with 10 bases lining up with TRBD2. This CDR3 region has 15 residues. The V gene's germline CDR1 is SGHRS and CDR2 YFSETQ. V lost 0 bases to trimming and J lost 7 bases; unmatched junction nucleotides: 3. The CDR3 DNA reads as TGCGCCAGCAGCTTGGCCCCTAGCGGGGGCGGGGAGCTGTTTTTT. Its translation: CASSLAPSGGGELFF.

This rearrangement joins TRBV7-2 to TRBJ2-7, with D maybe TRBD2 (7 bases). V was shortened by 5 bases and J by 2 bases, with 16 bases between the two germline ends. This CDR3 comprises 15 residues. The germline V gene has CDR1 SGHTA and CDR2 FQGNSA. The CDR3 DNA follows: TGTGCCAGCAGCCTAGTAGAAGGGGGGGCCTACGAGCAGTACTTC. Protein product: CASSLVEGGAYEQYF.

CDR3 nucleotide sequence: TGTGCCAGTAGTATAGGACGCGGGGGGGACCCCTACGAGCAGTACTTC. Translating gives CASSIGRGGDPYEQYF. V gene TRBV19 combines with J gene TRBJ2-7; 9 nucleotides match TRBD2. The length of the CDR3 is 16 residues. Germline assignment: CDR1 LNHDA and CDR2 SQIVND (reference sequence). J was trimmed by 2 bases and V by 1 base; bases with no gene match: 6.

The V and J genes are TRBV5-4 and TRBJ1-4; maybe TRBD1 (6 bases). The CDR3 has 15 residues. The V end was cut by 0 bases, the J end by 6 bases, with 12 bases between. CDR1 is SGHNT, CDR2 YYREEE, per germline (reference sequence). CDR3 sequence (DNA): TGTGCCAGCAGCTTGGAGGGGGGGGCCTATGAAAAACTGTTTTTT. It is translated as CASSLEGGAYEKLFF.

The rearrangement joins TRBV10-3 to TRBJ2-6; 8 bases agree with TRBD1. CDR1 ENHRY and CDR2 SYGVKD come from the germline V gene. The length of the CDR3 is 17 residues. The ends lost 4 bases at V and 0 bases at J; junction bases unmatched: 5. The CDR3 loop reads CAISVYQGASGANVLTF. CDR3 bases: TGTGCCATCAGTGTCTACCAGGGGGCCTCTGGGGCCAACGTCCTGACTTTC.

V and J are TRBV7-2 and TRBJ2-1; 12 bases line up with TRBD2. The CDR3 sequence is 15 residues long. Germline V gene lookup returns CDR1 SGHTA and CDR2 FQGNSA. V trimming: 7 bases; J trimming: 4 bases; junction bases outside the gene matches: 5. This CDR3 is CASIPSGGVYNEQFF. CDR3 DNA sequence: TGTGCCAGCATCCCTAGCGGGGGGGTTTACAATGAGCAGTTCTTC.

The rearrangement links TRBV19 to TRBJ1-5; possible D gene TRBD1, 5 bases. The CDR3 is 16 residues long. The V and J ends lost 2 bases and 1 base respectively, with 12 bases between them. Germline lookup yields CDR1 LNHDA and CDR2 SQIVND (reference sequence). The CDR3 here is CASSIFGGNSNQPQHF. The CDR3 nucleotides read TGTGCCAGTAGTATATTCGGGGGGAACAGCAATCAGCCCCAGCATTTT.

The rearrangement joins TRBV19 to TRBJ1-2; perhaps TRBD1 as D (6 bases). This CDR3 region has 14 residues. Between the trimmed V and J ends, which lost 4 bases and 4 bases, there was a span of 13 bases. The germline V gene encodes CDR1 LNHDA and CDR2 SQIVND (reference sequence). CDR3 DNA: TGTGCCAGTAGTAAGGGAGAGGGGGTCTATGGCTACACCTTC. Amino acids: CASSKGEGVYGYTF. Using reference TRBV19 and TRBJ1-2 for the parts outside the CDR3, the full variable domain is DGGITQSPKYLFRKEGQNVTLSCEQNLNHDAMYWYRQDPGQGLRLIYYSQIVNDFQKGDIAEGYSVSREKKESFPLTVTSAQKNPTAFYLCASSKGEGVYGYTFGSGTRLTVV.

The CDR3 loop is CASSLAPLTGKGYTF. In nucleotides, the CDR3 is TGTGCCAGCAGCCTCGCACCGCTTACAGGGAAAGGCTACACCTTC. The chain combines TRBV7-2 with TRBJ1-2; D might be TRBD1 (6 bases). There are 15 residues in the CDR3. CDR1 and CDR2 from the germline V gene are SGHTA and FQGNSA. V was clipped by 5 bases and J by 8 bases, with 21 bases between them.

The J gene is TRBJ1-2, the V gene TRBV5-1; D may be TRBD1 (5 bases). CDR1 is SGHRS and CDR2 is YFSETQ in the germline V gene. V lost 1 base, J lost 2 bases, and 12 bases lay in between. This CDR3 has 15 residues. The CDR3 is CASSLSQGLNYGYTF. The CDR3 region has the DNA TGCGCCAGCAGCTTGAGCCAGGGACTAAACTATGGCTACACCTTC. Variable domain in full (rest from reference TRBV5-1 and TRBJ1-2): KAGVTQTPRYLIKTRGQQVTLSCSPISGHRSVSWYQQTPGQGLQFLFEYFSETQRNKGNFPGRFSGRQFSNSRSEMNVSTLELGDSALYLCASSLSQGLNYGYTFGSGTRLTVV.

The chain combines TRBV5-1 with TRBJ2-3; D is possibly TRBD1 (6 bases). This CDR3 contains 15 residues. Per the germline V gene, CDR1 is SGHRS and CDR2 is YFSETQ. V lost 3 bases and J 0 bases, leaving 11 bases between the germline ends. The CDR3 sequence: CASSSTGSSTDTQYF. The DNA of the CDR3 is TGCGCCAGCAGCTCGACAGGTTCTAGCACAGATACGCAGTATTTT.

The chain has TRBV11-2 and TRBJ1-3, with 7 bases matching TRBD1. The germline CDR1 and CDR2 sequences are SGHAT and FQNNGV. The CDR3 runs to 15 residues. The ends lost 6 bases at V and 4 bases at J; junction bases unmatched: 9. CDR3 sequence: CASRPTGAGGNTIYF. Here the CDR3 DNA reads TGTGCCAGCAGGCCCACAGGGGCAGGAGGAAACACCATATATTTT.

The chain joins TRBV6-6 to TRBJ2-7, with 8 bases aligning to TRBD1. The CDR3 length is 16 residues. With 2 bases clipped from V and 1 base from J, the junction kept 7 bases outside the gene matches. CDR1 MNHNY and CDR2 SVGAGI come from the germline V gene (reference sequence). CDR3 in DNA: TGTGCCAGCAGTTACCCGGACAGGGCGCGATCCTACGAGCAGTACTTC. Protein product: CASSYPDRARSYEQYF.